The next 2 T cell receptor beta chains were all read from a single sample in a study of T cell responses to AZD1222 COVID-19 vaccine. Data came from immunoSEQ multiplex PCR; TCRdb stores just in-frame clones and leaves some out. Of tens of thousands of clones detected, approximately 88% appear once; the ten largest clones hold more than 20%. Source: peripheral blood, taken on day 0 of AZD1222 vaccination. The receptors were gathered from an adult in good health.

This clone was seen more than once but under ten times. The J gene is TRBJ2-7, the V gene TRBV25-1, with D unresolved. V was trimmed by 1 base and J by 5 bases, leaving 9 bases between them. Germline assignment: CDR1 MGHDK and CDR2 SYGVNS. The CDR3 contains 13 residues. The CDR3 nucleotides read TGTGCCAGCAGTGAATCGGGTAGGGACGAGCAGTACTTC. Amino acid sequence: CASSESGRDEQYF.

V is TRBV29-1 and J is TRBJ2-7; D perhaps matches TRBD2 (6 bases). The V gene's germline CDR1 is SQVTM and CDR2 ANQGSEA. Trimming shortened V by 7 bases and J by 5 bases, and 15 bases separated the two germline ends. The CDR3 totals 12 residues. For the CDR3, the DNA is TGCAGCGGGTTGGCGGGGTCACACGAGCAGTACTTC. It translates to CSGLAGSHEQYF.